This T cell receptor beta chain was documented in a study of somatic mutations in cytotoxic T cells in rheumatoid arthritis (dated by TCRdb to the late 2010s). Broadly, across the study: Patient peripheral blood (30 ml EDTA) was drawn right after diagnosis and before any treatment started. TCRB deep sequencing was performed for roughly 69 rheumatoid arthritis patients and around 22 healthy controls. Whether expanded CD8+ T-cell clones in untreated, newly diagnosed rheumatoid arthritis carry somatic mutations was the study question, and clonality was characterized with TCRB deep sequencing. Patients and controls did not essentially differ in median age, which was nearly identical between the groups. A FACSAria II or Sony SH800 was used to flow-sort some V beta antibody-stained T-cell populations at nearly 100% purity, and TCRB sequencing was also done on sorted V beta1+ cells. Beyond this particular receptor, the publication reports: In patients, CD8+ clonality rose with age (Spearman r=0.49), which was not the case in healthy controls. Several identical CD8+ TCRB sequences were found in both blood and synovial fluid, and in about an eighth of the roughly 60 patients the largest CD8+ clone exceeded 20% of CD8+ cells. CD8+ T-cell clonality in rheumatoid arthritis patients was not significantly different from that in age-matched healthy controls. The slight underrepresentation of TRBV07 in patients was not corrected for multiple comparisons. The expanded CD8+ clones had unknown antigen targets, and not appearing in virus-specific databases did not rule out that they were virus-specific.

Turning to this clone: Its target antigen remains unknown. No base-level quality is on record; no much larger clone is a single base apart.

V gives up 0 bases and J gives up 0 bases, and the segment between their germline ends measures 18 bases. The CDR3, from cysteine to phenylalanine, totals 19 residues. Of all the DNA, just the CDR3 is kept, 57 bases in frame from base 1. CDR1 and CDR2, per the germline V gene, are SNHLY and FYNNEI. The immunoSEQ assay was applied to genomic DNA for TCRB CDR3 sequencing. On the authors' methods: When patient CD8+ clones exceeding 1% were checked against published virus-specific TCRB sequences, only a few matched. The analyses included only productive TCRB rearrangements. Clonality was calculated as a Shannon entropy-based productive clonality index, and a clone was defined by a unique TCRB CDR3 sequence. Repertoire overlap between two samples was calculated from the template counts of each clone relative to total templates per sample. V-gene usage measured by flow cytometry correlated with TCRB sequencing V-gene usage, with a Spearman r of roughly 0.67. The clones in this table, taken by TCRdb from immuneACCESS, are in-frame only. Not every clone is retained; where verified, under half of the shortfall comes from an unresolved V gene, and the cause of the rest is unknown. V, J and clone size reflect that table, while D and trimming were determined from the DNA. The sample records 3,500 to 5,000 clones, roughly 78% of which are singletons. The ten most abundant clones make up around 30% of the sample.

Flow cytometry confirmed the purity of CD4+ and CD8+ cells that had been isolated by positive magnetic bead selection on an AutoMACS. After a first flow cytometry screen using a TCR V beta antibody panel, clonal expansions were characterized through TCRB deep sequencing of sorted CD8+ fractions. Isolation of peripheral blood mononuclear cells was done through Ficoll-Paque PLUS density gradient separation. DNA was extracted from CD4-enriched, CD8-enriched or PBMC samples with Nucleospin Tissue or Tissue XS kits and quantified with a Qubit 2.0 fluorometer. The chain links TRBV2 with TRBJ1-5; TRBD1 is possibly the D segment (5 matching bases). The TCR comes from a woman aged 60-75 years with rheumatoid arthritis. Sequencing was performed on CD8+ T cells sorted from blood. The CDR3 region reads CASSEALGGYGVSNQPQHF. The nucleotide sequence reads TGTGCCAGCAGTGAAGCGCTGGGGGGGTATGGGGTTAGCAATCAGCCCCAGCATTTT.